This T cell receptor (beta chain) is from a study of blood T cell repertoires in COVID-19. The CDR3 is made up of 13 amino acids. CDR1 is MNHNY and CDR2 is SVGAGI in the germline V gene (reference sequence). The V and J ends lost 9 bases and 6 bases, in that order; junction bases with no gene match: 7. This clone was found once. Using immunoSEQ multiplex PCR, the repertoire was profiled, and TCRdb retains in-frame clones only, with some absent. The sample holds more than 200,000 clones, about 90% seen once. The gene calls are TRBV6-6 and TRBJ1-4; 7 bases are shared with TRBD1. Sequencing was carried out using peripheral blood. This receptor was taken from a man older than 75 with acute or convalescent COVID-19. The CDR3 DNA sequence: TGTGCCAGTCACGGACAGGAGGATGAAAAACTGTTTTTT. The encoded protein is CASHGQEDEKLFF.